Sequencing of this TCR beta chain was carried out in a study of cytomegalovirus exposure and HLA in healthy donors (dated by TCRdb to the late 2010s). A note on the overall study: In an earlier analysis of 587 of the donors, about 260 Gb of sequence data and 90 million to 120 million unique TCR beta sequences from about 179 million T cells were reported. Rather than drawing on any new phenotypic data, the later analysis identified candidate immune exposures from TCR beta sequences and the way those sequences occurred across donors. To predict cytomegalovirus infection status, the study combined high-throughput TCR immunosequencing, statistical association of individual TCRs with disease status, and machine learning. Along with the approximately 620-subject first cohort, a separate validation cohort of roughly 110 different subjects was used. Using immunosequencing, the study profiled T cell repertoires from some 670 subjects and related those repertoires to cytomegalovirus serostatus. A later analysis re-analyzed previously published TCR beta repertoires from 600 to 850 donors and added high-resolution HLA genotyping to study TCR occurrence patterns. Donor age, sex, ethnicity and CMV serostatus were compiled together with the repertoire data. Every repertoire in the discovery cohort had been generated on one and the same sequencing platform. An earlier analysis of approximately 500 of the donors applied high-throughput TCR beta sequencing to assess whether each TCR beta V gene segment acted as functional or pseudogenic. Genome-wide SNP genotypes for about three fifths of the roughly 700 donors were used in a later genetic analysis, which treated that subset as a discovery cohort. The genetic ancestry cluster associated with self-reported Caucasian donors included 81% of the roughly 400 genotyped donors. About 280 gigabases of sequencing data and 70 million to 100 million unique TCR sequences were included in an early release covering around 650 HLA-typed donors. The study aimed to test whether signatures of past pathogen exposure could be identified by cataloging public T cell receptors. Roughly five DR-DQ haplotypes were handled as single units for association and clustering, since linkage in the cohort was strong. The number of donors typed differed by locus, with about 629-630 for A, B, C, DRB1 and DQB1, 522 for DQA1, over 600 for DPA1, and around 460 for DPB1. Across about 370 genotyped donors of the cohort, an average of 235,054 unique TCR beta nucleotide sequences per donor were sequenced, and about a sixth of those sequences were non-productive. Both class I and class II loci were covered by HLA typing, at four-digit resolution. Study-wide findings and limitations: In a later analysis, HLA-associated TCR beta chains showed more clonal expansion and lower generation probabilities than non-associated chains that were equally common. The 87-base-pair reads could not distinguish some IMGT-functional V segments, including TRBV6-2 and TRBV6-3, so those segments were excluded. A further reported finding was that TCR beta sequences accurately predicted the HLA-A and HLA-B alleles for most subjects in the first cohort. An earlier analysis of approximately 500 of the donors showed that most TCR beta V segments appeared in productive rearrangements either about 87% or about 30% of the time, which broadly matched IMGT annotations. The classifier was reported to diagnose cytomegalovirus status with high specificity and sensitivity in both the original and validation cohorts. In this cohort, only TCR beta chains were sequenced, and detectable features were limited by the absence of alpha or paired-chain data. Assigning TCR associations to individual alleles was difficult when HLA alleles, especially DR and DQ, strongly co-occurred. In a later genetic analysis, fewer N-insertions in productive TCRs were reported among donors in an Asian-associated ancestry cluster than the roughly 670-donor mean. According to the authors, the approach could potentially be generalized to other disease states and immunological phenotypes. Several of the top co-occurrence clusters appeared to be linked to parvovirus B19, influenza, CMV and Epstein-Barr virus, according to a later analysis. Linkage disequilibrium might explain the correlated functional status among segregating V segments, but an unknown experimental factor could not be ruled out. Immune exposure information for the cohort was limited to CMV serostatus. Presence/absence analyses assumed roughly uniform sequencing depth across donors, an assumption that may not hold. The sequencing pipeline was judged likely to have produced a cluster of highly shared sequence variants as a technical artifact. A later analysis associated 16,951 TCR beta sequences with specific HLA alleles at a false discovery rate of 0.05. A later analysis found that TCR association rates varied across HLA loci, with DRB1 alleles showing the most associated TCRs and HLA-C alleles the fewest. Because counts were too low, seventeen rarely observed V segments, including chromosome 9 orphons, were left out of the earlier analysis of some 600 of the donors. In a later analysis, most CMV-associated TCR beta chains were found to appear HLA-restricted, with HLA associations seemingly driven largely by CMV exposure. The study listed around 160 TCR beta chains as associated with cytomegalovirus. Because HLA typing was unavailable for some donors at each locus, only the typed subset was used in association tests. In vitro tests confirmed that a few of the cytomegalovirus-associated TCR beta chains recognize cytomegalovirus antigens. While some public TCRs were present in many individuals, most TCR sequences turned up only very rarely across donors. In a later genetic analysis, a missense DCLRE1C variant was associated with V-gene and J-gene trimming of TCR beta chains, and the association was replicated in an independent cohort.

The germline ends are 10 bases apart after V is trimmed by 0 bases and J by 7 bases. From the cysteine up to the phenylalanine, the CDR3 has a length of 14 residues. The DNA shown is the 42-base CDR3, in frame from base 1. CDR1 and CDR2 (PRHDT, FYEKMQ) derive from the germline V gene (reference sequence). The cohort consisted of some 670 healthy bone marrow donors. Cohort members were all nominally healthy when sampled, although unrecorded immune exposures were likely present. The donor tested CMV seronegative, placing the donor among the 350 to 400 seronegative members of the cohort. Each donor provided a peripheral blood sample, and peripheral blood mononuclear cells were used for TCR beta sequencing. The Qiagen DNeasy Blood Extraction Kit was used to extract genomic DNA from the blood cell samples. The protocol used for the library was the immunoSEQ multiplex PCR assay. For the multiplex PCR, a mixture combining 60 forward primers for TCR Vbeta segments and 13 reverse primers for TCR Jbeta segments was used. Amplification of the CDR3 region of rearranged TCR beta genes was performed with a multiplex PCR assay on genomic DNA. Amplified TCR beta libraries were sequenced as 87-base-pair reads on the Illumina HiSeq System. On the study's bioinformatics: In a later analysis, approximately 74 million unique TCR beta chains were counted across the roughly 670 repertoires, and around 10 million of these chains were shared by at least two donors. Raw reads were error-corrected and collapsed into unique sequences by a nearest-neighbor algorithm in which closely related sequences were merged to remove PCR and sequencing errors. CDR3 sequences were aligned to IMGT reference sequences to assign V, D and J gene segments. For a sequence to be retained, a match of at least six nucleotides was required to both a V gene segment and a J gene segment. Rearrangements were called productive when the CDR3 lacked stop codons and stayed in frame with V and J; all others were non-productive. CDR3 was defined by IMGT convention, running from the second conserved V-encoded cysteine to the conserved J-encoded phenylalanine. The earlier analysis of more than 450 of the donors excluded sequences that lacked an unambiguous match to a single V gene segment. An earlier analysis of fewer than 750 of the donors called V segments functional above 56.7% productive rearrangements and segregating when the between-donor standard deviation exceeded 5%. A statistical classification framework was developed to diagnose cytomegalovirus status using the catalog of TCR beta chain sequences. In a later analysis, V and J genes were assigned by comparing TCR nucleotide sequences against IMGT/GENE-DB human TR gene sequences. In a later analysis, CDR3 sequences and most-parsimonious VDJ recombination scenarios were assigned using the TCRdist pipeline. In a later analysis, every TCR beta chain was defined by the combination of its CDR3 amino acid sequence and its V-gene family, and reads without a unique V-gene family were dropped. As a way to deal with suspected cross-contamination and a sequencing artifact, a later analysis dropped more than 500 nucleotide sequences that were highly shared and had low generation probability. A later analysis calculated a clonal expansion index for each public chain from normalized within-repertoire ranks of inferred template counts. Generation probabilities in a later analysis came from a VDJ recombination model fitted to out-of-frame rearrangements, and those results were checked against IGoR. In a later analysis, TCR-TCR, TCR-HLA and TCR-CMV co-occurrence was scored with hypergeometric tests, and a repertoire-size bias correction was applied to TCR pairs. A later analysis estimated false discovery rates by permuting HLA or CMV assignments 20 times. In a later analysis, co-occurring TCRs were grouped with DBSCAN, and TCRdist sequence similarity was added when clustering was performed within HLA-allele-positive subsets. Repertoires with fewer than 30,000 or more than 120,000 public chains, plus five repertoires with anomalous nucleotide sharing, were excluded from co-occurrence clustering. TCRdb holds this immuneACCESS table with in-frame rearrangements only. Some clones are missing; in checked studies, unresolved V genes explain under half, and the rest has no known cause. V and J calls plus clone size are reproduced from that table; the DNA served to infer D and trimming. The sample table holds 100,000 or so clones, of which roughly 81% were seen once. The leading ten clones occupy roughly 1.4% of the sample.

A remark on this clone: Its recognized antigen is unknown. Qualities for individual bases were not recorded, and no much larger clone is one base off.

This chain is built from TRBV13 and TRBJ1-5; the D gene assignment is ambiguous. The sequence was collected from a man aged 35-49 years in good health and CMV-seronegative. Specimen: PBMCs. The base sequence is TGTGCCAGCAGCTTAGGGGGCGCGGGACAGCCCCAGCATTTT. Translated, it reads CASSLGGAGQPQHF.